This T cell receptor (beta chain) was identified in a study of PD-1 blockade in classical Hodgkin lymphoma. Findings and limits, study-wide: With CD4+ cells, TCR diversity rose significantly by C4D1, but not with CD8+ cells. Later analyses included only patients treated at least 1 year post-ASCT.

Using immunoSEQ multiplex PCR, the repertoire was profiled, and TCRdb retains in-frame clones only, with some absent. The repertoire includes 100,000 or so clones, 85% to 95% of them detected once, and under 2% sits in the top ten. This sample's time point: cycle 4 day 1 (C4D1), after more than 5 weeks of nivolumab. Each patient experienced a relapse that followed autologous stem cell transplantation, and brentuximab vedotin exposure varied. With regard to this clone: Its target is unknown.

The V gene's germline CDR1 is SGDLS and CDR2 YYNGEE. Trimming removed 0 bases from V and 4 bases from J, with 17 bases in between. This CDR3 spans 16 amino acids. The chain carries TRBV9 and TRBJ2-7; a weak D match, TRBD2 (6 bases). Sequences were derived from peripheral blood mononuclear cells (PBMCs), sampled before the fourth cycle of nivolumab. The clonotype was recovered from a human donor with classical Hodgkin lymphoma. Written as DNA, the CDR3 is TGTGCCAGCAGCGTAGAGGAGGGCGGGTTGACTTACGAGCAGTACTTC. It encodes CASSVEEGGLTYEQYF.